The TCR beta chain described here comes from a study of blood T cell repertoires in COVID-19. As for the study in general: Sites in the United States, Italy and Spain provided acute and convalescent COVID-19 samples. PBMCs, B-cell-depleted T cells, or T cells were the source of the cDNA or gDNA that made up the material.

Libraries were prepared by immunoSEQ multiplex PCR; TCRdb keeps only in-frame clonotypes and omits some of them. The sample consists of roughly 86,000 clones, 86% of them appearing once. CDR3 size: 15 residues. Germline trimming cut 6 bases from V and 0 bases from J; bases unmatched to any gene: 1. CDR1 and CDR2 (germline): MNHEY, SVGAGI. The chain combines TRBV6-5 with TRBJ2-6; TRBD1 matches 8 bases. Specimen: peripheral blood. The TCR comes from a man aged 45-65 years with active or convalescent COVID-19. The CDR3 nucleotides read TGTGCCAGCAGAACAGGGGGCTCTGGGGCCAACGTCCTGACTTTC. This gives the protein CASRTGGSGANVLTF.